This record looks at one T cell receptor beta chain sequence and its context. What it binds is not known. MiXCR, applied by TCRdb to the 5' RACE reads, yields one record per CDR3 protein. The data contain 650,000 to 750,000 distinct CDR3 sequences, 21% of them singletons. The data belong to a study of identical twins. Points from the study as a whole: Out-of-frame alpha sequences common to twins exhibited a surplus of low generation probability. Monozygotic twin pairs showed more out-of-frame TCR alpha sharing than models estimated.

Another study also made use of these data, one on T cells expressing NK-cell markers. That study reports: Underlying the TCR beta repertoires were sorted CD3+CD56+NKG2C+, CD3+CD56+NKG2C- and CD3+CD56-NKG2C+ T cells. Among eight sequenced donors, seven carried HCMV seropositivity while one was seronegative.

This TCR came from a young woman in good health. The sample was PBMCs.

CDR3 sequence (DNA): TGTGCCAGCAGCACCCGGACGGGGAGAACTAATGAAAAACTGTTTTTT. It translates to CASSTRTGRTNEKLFF. The chain combines TRBV12-3 or TRBV12-4 with TRBJ1-4; D gene ambiguous. This CDR3 is 16 amino acids long. The V gene lost 6 bases and the J gene lost 1 base, with 15 bases spanning the gap.